Listed below are T cell receptor beta chains from one sample, sequenced in a study of beta chain features in type 1 diabetes. Only in-frame clones appear in the TCRdb table, and some are missing; sequencing was by immunoSEQ multiplex PCR. The sample lists around 400,000 clones, around 12% occurring once. Sequencing was carried out using naive CD4+ T cells from blood. Receptors originate from a man in his late teens or twenties in good health. Both conserved end residues are part of each CDR3. The D gene is left open where the match is weak. Rows may omit the clone size; those that give it use once, few, many or a size class.

12	TRBV7-6	TRBJ1-2	TRBD1	few	CASGQGNYGYTF	TGTGCGTCGGGACAGGGGAACTATGGCTACACCTTC
15	TRBV15	TRBJ2-7	NA	NA	CATSRGGLASYEQYF	TGTGCCACCAGCAGAGGGGGGCTAGCCTCCTACGAGCAGTACTTC
13	TRBV30	TRBJ1-1	TRBD1	NA	CAWSRDRNTEAFF	TGTGCCTGGAGCCGGGACAGAAACACTGAAGCTTTCTTT
13	TRBV30	TRBJ1-2	NA	few	CAWSPPGNYGYTF	TGTGCCTGGAGTCCCCCAGGGAACTATGGCTACACCTTC
17	TRBV18	TRBJ1-1	NA	few	CASSPSLLNSMNTEAFF	TGTGCCAGCTCACCGTCACTCCTCAACTCCATGAACACTGAAGCTTTCTTT
16	TRBV27	TRBJ1-1	TRBD1	few	CASSWTGIRLGTEAFF	TGTGCCAGCAGTTGGACAGGGATTCGACTAGGGACTGAAGCTTTCTTT
16	TRBV4-2	TRBJ2-7	TRBD1	many	CASSQASGQGMGEQYF	TGTGCCAGCAGCCAAGCGTCGGGACAGGGGATGGGCGAGCAGTACTTC
13	TRBV5-1	TRBJ1-1	NA	NA	CASSRQGEEGAFF	TGCGCCAGCAGCAGGCAGGGTGAGGAGGGAGCTTTCTTT
13	TRBV5-4	TRBJ2-7	NA	few	CASSLAGVTEQYF	TGTGCCAGCAGCTTGGCGGGAGTAACCGAGCAGTACTTC
14	TRBV5-1	TRBJ2-1	NA	NA	CASSHPGMGNEQFF	TGCGCCAGCAGCCATCCAGGGATGGGAAATGAGCAGTTCTTC
15	TRBV2	TRBJ1-5	TRBD1	NA	CASMDRGFINQPQHF	TGTGCCAGCATGGACAGGGGGTTTATCAATCAGCCCCAGCATTTT
14	TRBV5-1	TRBJ1-1	TRBD1	NA	CASSLGQGLTEAFF	TGCGCCAGCAGCTTGGGACAGGGGCTCACTGAAGCTTTCTTT
14	TRBV25-1	TRBJ2-1	NA	few	CASSEYGGANEQFF	TGTGCCAGCAGTGAATATGGGGGGGCGAACGAGCAGTTCTTC
14	TRBV7-2	TRBJ1-5	NA	NA	CASSPQERWQPQHF	TGTGCCAGTTCGCCTCAGGAAAGGTGGCAGCCCCAGCATTTT
17	TRBV5-6	TRBJ2-6	NA	few	CASSPGLRASGANVLTF	TGTGCCAGCAGCCCAGGACTGAGGGCGTCTGGGGCCAACGTCCTGACTTTC
15	TRBV30	TRBJ2-7	TRBD1	few	CAWSATGTGGYEQYF	TGTGCCTGGAGCGCGACCGGGACAGGGGGCTACGAGCAGTACTTC
18	TRBV18	TRBJ2-1	TRBD2	NA	CASFPRGLAGGRLNEQFF	TGTGCCAGCTTCCCCCGCGGGCTAGCGGGAGGACGACTGAATGAGCAGTTCTTC
12	TRBV30	TRBJ1-2	NA	NA	CAWVRGGYGYTF	TGTGCCTGGGTGAGGGGGGGCTATGGCTACACCTTC
16	TRBV25-1	TRBJ2-3	NA	NA	CASSPRRQPGTDTQYF	TGTGCCAGCAGTCCCCGGAGGCAACCAGGCACAGATACGCAGTATTTT
16	TRBV6-5	TRBJ2-7	TRBD1	NA	CASSYPGTGPPYEQYF	TGTGCCAGCAGTTACCCTGGGACAGGTCCGCCTTACGAGCAGTACTTC
15	TRBV30	TRBJ2-7	TRBD1	NA	CAWTKDRGFTYEQYF	TGTGCCTGGACCAAGGACAGGGGATTTACCTACGAGCAGTACTTC
11	TRBV29-1	TRBJ2-7	NA	few	CSARVSYEQYF	TGCAGCGCCAGGGTATCTTACGAGCAGTACTTC